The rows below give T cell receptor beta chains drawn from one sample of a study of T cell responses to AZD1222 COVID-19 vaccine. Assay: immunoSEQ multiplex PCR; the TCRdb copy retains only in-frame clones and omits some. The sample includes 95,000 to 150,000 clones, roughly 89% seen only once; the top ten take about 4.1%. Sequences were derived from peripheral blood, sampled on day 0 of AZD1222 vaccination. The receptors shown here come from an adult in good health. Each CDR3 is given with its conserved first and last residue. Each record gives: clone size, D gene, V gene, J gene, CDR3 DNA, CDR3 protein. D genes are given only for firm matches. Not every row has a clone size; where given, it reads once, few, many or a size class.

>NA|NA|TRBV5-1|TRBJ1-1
TGCGCCAGCAGCAAAAGCGGGACACCCGGGGGGGCCAACACTGAAGCTTTCTTT
CASSKSGTPGGANTEAFF
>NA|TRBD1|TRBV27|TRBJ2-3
TGTGCCAGCAGGTCAACCCCGGGACAGGGTTACACAGATACGCAGTATTTT
CASRSTPGQGYTDTQYF
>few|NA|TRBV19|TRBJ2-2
TGTGCCAGTAGTTCCTCCCCTCCCTGGGATAACACCGGGGAGCTGTTTTTT
CASSSSPPWDNTGELFF
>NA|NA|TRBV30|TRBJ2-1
TGTGCCTGGAGTGTACGTGGGCTATCCAGCAATGAGCAGTTCTTC
CAWSVRGLSSNEQFF
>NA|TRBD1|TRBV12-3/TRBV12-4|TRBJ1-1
TGTGCCACCGTAACAGGGGGATCTGAAGCTTTCTTT
CATVTGGSEAFF
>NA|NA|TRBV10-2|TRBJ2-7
TGCGCTAGTGTCGGGGAGACTTACGAGCAGTACTTC
CASVGETYEQYF
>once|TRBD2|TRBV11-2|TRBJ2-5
TGTGCCAGCAGGAGAGCGGGGGGGCGAGGAGAGACCCAGTACTTC
CASRRAGGRGETQYF
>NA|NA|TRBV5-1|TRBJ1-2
TGCGCCAGCAGCTTGGATATCGGGGGGGCGCAAGGCTACACCTTC
CASSLDIGGAQGYTF
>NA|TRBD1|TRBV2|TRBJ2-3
TGTGCCAGCAGCGTCGACAGGGGCCTACTAGATACGCAGTATTTT
CASSVDRGLLDTQYF
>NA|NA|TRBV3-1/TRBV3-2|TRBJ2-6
TGTGCCAGCAGCCAAGAATGGGGACCTGGGGCCAACGTCCTGACTTTC
CASSQEWGPGANVLTF
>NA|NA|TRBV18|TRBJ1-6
TGTGCCAGCTCACAGGAGTCCACTAATTCACCCCTCCACTTT
CASSQESTNSPLHF
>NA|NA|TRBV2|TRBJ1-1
TGTGCCAGCAGTAACTTTCCCCAGCGGACTGAAGCTTTCTTT
CASSNFPQRTEAFF
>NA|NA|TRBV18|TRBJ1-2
TGTGCCAGCTCAGAAGGGGGGAATAACTATGGCTACACCTTC
CASSEGGNNYGYTF
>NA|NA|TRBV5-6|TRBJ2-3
TGTGCCAGCTACAGGGTGGGTAGCACAGATACGCAGTATTTT
CASYRVGSTDTQYF
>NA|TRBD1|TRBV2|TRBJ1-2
TGTGCCAGCAGCGCCAGAGGGACAGGGGATCACTATGGCTACACCTTC
CASSARGTGDHYGYTF
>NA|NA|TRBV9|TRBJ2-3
TGTGCCAGCAGCGTAGCTAAGGGTGGTACGCAGTATTTT
CASSVAKGGTQYF